The sequence of this T cell receptor beta chain was determined in a study of beta chain features in type 1 diabetes. Regarding this clone: Distinct nucleotide sequences in the sample also encode this CDR3.

Every isolated RNA sample was fully reverse transcribed, so sequencing captured expressed TCRB transcripts. The protocol was immunoSEQ multiplex PCR, while the TCRdb copy is restricted to in-frame clones and leaves out a portion. The top ten hold around 0.05% of the sample, which has 240,000 or so clones, under 70% seen once. Germline values: CDR1 DFQATT, CDR2 SNEGSKA (reference sequence). The CDR3 spans 10 residues. The V and J ends lost 4 bases and 7 bases respectively, with 6 bases between them. This receptor was taken from a man aged 25-45 years in good health. The chain is built from TRBV20-1 and TRBJ2-3; no reliable D call. Input material: naive CD4+ T cells from blood. The CDR3 here is CSATLNTQYF. Here the CDR3 DNA reads TGCAGTGCTACCTTAAATACGCAGTATTTT.